A single sample gave rise to the 2 T cell receptor beta chains below, sequenced in a study of T cell repertoires in cytomegalovirus infection. TCRdb used MiXCR to reprocess the reads, holding one entry per CDR3 protein. The table has about 300,000 distinct CDR3 sequences, roughly 24% seen once. The sequencing sample was made of PBMCs. These receptors came from a human donor in good health (CMV status not recorded). Some clones in this sample may be carry-over from other donors' samples.

The CDR3 bases are TGTGCCAGCGAGCAAGGGCAGCCCCAGCATTTT. Protein product: CASEQGQPQHF. This sequence joins TRBV28 and TRBJ1-5; unclear D gene. This CDR3 is built from 11 residues. V was trimmed by 8 bases and J by 7 bases, leaving 9 bases between them. Germline V CDR1 and CDR2: MDHEN, SYDVKM.

The gene calls are TRBV6-6 and TRBJ1-5; D call uncertain. Trimming cost V 7 bases and J 4 bases, with 20 bases left between them. This CDR3 has 16 amino acids. CDR1 and CDR2 from the germline V gene are MNHNY and SVGAGI (reference sequence). The CDR3 protein is CASTDPSAIWNQPQHF. Written as DNA, the CDR3 is TGTGCCAGCACGGATCCCTCGGCCATTTGGAATCAGCCCCAGCATTTT.